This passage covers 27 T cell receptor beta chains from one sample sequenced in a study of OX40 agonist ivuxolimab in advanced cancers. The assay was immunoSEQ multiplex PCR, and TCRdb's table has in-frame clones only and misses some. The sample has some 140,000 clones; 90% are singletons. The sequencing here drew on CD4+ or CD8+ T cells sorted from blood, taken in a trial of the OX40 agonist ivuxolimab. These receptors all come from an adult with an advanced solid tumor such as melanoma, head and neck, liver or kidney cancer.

CDR3 sequence: CAARKTGGQRDEQFF. The CDR3 coding sequence is TGTGCCGCCCGTAAGACAGGGGGCCAACGGGATGAGCAGTTCTTC. The chain carries TRBV6-6 and TRBJ2-1, with 10 bases identical to TRBD1. This CDR3 has 15 residues. The germline CDR1 and CDR2 sequences are MNHNY and SVGAGI (reference sequence). With V trimmed by 11 bases and J by 8 bases, 15 bases remained unmatched.

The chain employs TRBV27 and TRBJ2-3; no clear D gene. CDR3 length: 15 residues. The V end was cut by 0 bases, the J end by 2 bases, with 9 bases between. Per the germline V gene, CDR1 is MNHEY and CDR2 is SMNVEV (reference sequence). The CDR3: CASSLSVGITDTQYF. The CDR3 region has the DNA TGTGCCAGCAGTTTATCAGTGGGGATCACAGATACGCAGTATTTT.

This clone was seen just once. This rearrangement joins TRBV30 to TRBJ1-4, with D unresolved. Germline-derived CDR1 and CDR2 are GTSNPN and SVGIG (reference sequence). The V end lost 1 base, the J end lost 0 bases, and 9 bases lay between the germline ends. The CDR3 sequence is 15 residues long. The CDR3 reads CAWSGSGATNEKLFF. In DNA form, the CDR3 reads TGTGCCTGGAGTGGTAGCGGAGCAACTAATGAAAAACTGTTTTTT.

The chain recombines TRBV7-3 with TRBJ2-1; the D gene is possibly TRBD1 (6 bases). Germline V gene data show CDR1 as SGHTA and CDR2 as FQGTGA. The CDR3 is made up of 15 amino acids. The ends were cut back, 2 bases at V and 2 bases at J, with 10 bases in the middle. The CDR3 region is CASSLSTGPYNEQFF. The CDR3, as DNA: TGTGCCAGCAGCTTATCCACAGGGCCCTACAATGAGCAGTTCTTC.

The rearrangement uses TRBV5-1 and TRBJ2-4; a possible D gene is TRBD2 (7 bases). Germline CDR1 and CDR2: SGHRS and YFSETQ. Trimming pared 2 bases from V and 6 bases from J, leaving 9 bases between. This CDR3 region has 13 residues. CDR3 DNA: TGCGCCAGCAGCTTAGGGGGGGTAAACATTCAGTACTTC. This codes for CASSLGGVNIQYF.

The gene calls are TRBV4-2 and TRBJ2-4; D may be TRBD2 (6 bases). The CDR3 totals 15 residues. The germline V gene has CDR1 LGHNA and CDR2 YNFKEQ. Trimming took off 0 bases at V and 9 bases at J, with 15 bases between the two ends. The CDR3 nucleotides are TGTGCCAGCAGCCAAGATTGGGAAGGGACTGGCATTCAGTACTTC. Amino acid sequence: CASSQDWEGTGIQYF.

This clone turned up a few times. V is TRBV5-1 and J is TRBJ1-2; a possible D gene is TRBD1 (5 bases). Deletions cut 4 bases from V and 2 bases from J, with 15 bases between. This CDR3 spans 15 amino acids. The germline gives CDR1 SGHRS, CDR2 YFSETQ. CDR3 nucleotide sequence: TGCGCCAGCAGCCGAGGGCAGGGAGGAAACTATGGCTACACCTTC. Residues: CASSRGQGGNYGYTF.

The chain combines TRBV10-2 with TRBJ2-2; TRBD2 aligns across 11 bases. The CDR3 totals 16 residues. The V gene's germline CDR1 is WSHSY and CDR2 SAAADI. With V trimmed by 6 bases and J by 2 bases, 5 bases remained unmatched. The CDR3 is CASSIAGGPNTGELFF. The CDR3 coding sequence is TGCGCCAGCAGCATAGCGGGAGGGCCCAACACCGGGGAGCTGTTTTTT.

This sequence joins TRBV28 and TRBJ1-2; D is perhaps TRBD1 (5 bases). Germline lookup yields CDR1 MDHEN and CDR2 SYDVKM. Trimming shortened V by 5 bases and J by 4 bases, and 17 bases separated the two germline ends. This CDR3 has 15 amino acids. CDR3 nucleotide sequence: TGTGCCAGCAGTGCTCCCAGGGAGATAGCCTATGGCTACACCTTC. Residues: CASSAPREIAYGYTF.

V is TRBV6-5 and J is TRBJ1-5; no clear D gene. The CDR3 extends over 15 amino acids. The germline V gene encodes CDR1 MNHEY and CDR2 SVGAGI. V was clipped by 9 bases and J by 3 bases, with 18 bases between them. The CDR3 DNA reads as TGTGCCAGTGGCGTGAGGAATCCGCCCAATCAGCCCCAGCATTTT. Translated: CASGVRNPPNQPQHF.

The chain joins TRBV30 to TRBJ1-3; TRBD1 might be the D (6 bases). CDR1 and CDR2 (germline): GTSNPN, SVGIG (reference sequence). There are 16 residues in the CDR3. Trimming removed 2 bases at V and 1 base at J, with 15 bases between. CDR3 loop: CAWSLTSRGSGNTIYF. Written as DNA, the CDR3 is TGTGCCTGGAGTCTCACCAGCAGGGGATCTGGAAACACCATATATTTT.

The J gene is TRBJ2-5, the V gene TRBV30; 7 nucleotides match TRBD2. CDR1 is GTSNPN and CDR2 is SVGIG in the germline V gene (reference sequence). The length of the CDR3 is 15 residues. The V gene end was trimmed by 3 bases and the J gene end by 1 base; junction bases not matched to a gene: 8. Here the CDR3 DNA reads TGTGCCTGGAGGGGAAGCGGGACGTTCCAAGAGACCCAGTACTTC. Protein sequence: CAWRGSGTFQETQYF.

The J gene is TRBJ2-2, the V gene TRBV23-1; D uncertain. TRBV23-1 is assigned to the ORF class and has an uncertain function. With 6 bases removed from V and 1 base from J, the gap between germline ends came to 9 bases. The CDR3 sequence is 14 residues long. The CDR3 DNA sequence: TGCGCCAGCAGAGAAGGTGGGAACACCGGGGAGCTGTTTTTT. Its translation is CASREGGNTGELFF.

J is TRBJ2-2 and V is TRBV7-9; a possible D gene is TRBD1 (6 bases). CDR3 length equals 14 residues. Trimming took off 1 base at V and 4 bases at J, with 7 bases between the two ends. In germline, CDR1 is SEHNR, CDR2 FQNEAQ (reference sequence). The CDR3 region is CASSLGRGTGELFF. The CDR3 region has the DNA TGTGCCAGCAGCTTAGGCAGGGGCACCGGGGAGCTGTTTTTT.

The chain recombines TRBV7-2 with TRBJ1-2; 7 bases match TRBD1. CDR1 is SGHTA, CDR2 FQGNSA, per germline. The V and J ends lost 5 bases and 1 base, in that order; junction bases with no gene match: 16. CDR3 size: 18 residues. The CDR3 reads CASSIGTAAIHLNYGYTF. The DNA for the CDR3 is TGTGCCAGCAGCATAGGGACAGCCGCGATACACCTTAACTATGGCTACACCTTC.

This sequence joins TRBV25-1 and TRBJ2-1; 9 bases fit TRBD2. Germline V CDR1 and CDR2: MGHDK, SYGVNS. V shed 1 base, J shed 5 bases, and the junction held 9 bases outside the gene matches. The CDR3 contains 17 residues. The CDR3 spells CASSESFWTSVNNEQFF. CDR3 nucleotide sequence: TGTGCCAGCAGTGAATCCTTCTGGACTAGCGTGAACAATGAGCAGTTCTTC.

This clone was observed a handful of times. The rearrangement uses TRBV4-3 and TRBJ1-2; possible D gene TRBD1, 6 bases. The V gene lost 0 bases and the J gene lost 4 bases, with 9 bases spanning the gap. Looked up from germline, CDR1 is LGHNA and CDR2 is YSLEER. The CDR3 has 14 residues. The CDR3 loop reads CASSQETGSYGYTF. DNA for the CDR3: TGCGCCAGCAGCCAAGAAACAGGGAGCTATGGCTACACCTTC.

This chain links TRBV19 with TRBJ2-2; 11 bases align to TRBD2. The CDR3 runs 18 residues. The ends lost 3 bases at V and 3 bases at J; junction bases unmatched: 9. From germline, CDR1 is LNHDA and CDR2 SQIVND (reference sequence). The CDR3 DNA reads TGTGCCAGTAGTATCTTGGGACTAGCGGCCCCAGACACCGGGGAGCTGTTTTTT. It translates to CASSILGLAAPDTGELFF.

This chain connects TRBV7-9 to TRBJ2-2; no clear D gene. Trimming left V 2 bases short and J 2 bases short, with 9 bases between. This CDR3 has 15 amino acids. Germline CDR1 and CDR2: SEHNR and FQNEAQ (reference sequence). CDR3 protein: CASSLRGDNTGELFF. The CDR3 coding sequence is TGTGCCAGCAGCTTAAGAGGTGACAACACCGGGGAGCTGTTTTTT.

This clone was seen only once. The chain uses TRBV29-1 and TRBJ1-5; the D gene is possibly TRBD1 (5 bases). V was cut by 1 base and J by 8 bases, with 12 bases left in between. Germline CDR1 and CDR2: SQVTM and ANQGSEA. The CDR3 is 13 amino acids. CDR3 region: CSVEAGRGEPQHF. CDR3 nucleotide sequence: TGCAGCGTTGAAGCCGGTAGGGGCGAGCCCCAGCATTTT.

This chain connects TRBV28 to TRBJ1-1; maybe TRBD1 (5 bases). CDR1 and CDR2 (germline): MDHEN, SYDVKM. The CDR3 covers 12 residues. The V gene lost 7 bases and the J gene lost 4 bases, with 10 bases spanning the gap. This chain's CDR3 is CASNSDSTEAFF. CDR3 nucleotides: TGTGCCAGCAACTCCGACAGCACTGAAGCTTTCTTT.

This chain's CDR3 is CASSLVGTSGSLGAGELFF. CDR3 bases: TGTGCCAGCAGCTTAGTCGGGACTAGCGGGAGTCTAGGCGCCGGGGAGCTGTTTTTT. This chain links TRBV7-8 with TRBJ2-2; 14 nucleotides line up with TRBD2. V gave up 1 base and J gave up 6 bases; unmatched junction bases: 10. Germline V gene data show CDR1 as SGHVS and CDR2 as FQNEAQ. This CDR3 comprises 19 residues.

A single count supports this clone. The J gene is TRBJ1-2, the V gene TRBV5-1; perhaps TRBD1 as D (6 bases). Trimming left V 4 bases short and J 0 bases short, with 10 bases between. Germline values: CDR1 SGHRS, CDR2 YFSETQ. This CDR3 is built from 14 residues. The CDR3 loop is CASSAGVPNYGYTF. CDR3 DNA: TGCGCCAGCAGCGCAGGGGTTCCTAACTATGGCTACACCTTC.

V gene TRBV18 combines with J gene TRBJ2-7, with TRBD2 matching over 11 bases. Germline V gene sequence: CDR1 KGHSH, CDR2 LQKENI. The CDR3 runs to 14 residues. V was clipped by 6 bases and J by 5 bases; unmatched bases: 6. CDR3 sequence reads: CASSLAGGWDEQYF. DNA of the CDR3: TGTGCCAGCTCCCTAGCGGGGGGCTGGGACGAGCAGTACTTC. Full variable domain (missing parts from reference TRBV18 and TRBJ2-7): NAGVMQNPRHLVRRRGQEARLRCSPMKGHSHVYWYRQLPEEGLKFMVYLQKENIIDESGMPKERFSAEFPKEGPSILRIQQVVRGDSAAYFCASSLAGGWDEQYFGPGTRLTVT.

The CDR3 nucleotides read TGTGCCAGTACTATGCGGACCCGCTACGAGCAGTACTTC. Its translation is CASTMRTRYEQYF. The V call is TRBV28, the J call TRBJ2-7; D not resolved. Germline values: CDR1 MDHEN, CDR2 SYDVKM. V lost 9 bases and J lost 3, with 15 bases in between. There are 13 residues in the CDR3.

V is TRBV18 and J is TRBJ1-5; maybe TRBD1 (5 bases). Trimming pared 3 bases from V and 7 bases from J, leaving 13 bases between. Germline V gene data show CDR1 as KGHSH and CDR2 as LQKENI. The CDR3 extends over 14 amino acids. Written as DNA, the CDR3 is TGTGCCAGCTCACCCAGTGGGGACGGGCAGCCCCAGCATTTT. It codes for CASSPSGDGQPQHF.

CDR3: CASSQQGGTNEKLFF. In nucleotides, the CDR3 is TGTGCCAGCAGTCAACAGGGGGGGACTAATGAAAAACTGTTTTTT. This chain connects TRBV6-1 to TRBJ1-4, with TRBD1 matching 8 bases. Trimming at V came to 5 bases and at J to 2 bases, leaving 4 bases not matched to a gene. The CDR3 has 15 residues. The germline V gene encodes CDR1 MNHNS and CDR2 SASEGT.